This TCR beta chain comes out of a study of blood T cell repertoires in COVID-19. The overall study: The United States, Italy and Spain were the sources of the acute and convalescent COVID-19 samples.

Recruitment covered 20 to 25 US areas and drew participants whose ages spanned roughly 18 to 90 years. Donors were grouped by their self-reported clinical history. The table came from immunoSEQ multiplex PCR; TCRdb's copy has only in-frame clones and leaves some out. In the table there are a few hundred thousand clones, 85% to 90% of which are singletons. This CDR3 region has 17 residues. The junction had 13 bases not matched to a gene; V was cut back by 4 bases and J by 4 bases. Germline CDR1 SGHNT, CDR2 YYREEE (reference sequence). The receptor comes from a woman aged 18-30 years who had recovered from COVID-19. The J gene is TRBJ1-3, the V gene TRBV5-4; 8 bases fit TRBD1. The source material was PBMCs or T cells enriched from blood (not recorded which). CDR3 nucleotides: TGTGCCAGCAGCCCAATCAGGCAGGGGGCGAGGGGAAACACCATATATTTT. This gives the protein CASSPIRQGARGNTIYF.